Following are 10 T cell receptor beta chains from one sample sequenced in a study of blood T cell repertoires in COVID-19. Profiling relied on immunoSEQ multiplex PCR, and the TCRdb table lists in-frame clones only, not all of them. The sample shows about 170,000 clones, approximately 83% of them seen only once. Sequencing was carried out using peripheral blood. The receptor source for this set is a human donor with acute or convalescent COVID-19. The donor label of this sample is uncertain.

The chain recombines TRBV4-1 with TRBJ2-2, with D perhaps matching TRBD1 (5 bases). This CDR3 is built from 19 residues. V was clipped by 0 bases and J by 4 bases, with 21 bases between them. The germline V gene encodes CDR1 MGHRA and CDR2 YSYEKL. In DNA form, the CDR3 reads TGCGCCAGCAGCCAAGATTTTCGTCCGGGTCAGGGTCCCACCGGGGAGCTGTTTTTT. Protein product: CASSQDFRPGQGPTGELFF.

This clone appeared once. This chain connects TRBV11-3 to TRBJ2-3, with D unresolved. The CDR3 runs 13 residues. Germline values: CDR1 SGHNT, CDR2 YENEEA. The V gene lost 8 bases and the J gene lost 6 bases, with 15 bases spanning the gap. The CDR3: CASGPGGWDTQYF. The CDR3, as DNA: TGTGCCAGCGGGCCAGGTGGTTGGGATACGCAGTATTTT.

The chain joins TRBV20-1 to TRBJ1-4; D uncertain. Germline V CDR1 and CDR2: DFQATT, SNEGSKA (reference sequence). V was shortened by 3 bases and J by 3 bases, with 11 bases between the two germline ends. This CDR3 has 14 amino acids. This CDR3 reads CSASRPEANEKLFF. The CDR3 DNA follows: TGCAGTGCTAGTAGACCCGAGGCTAATGAAAAACTGTTTTTT.

The chain links TRBV6-6 to TRBJ2-3, with 8 positions matching TRBD1. With 7 bases clipped from V and 3 bases from J, the junction kept 6 bases outside the gene matches. Per germline, CDR1 MNHNY and CDR2 SVGAGI (reference sequence). CDR3 length equals 14 residues. CDR3 amino acids: CASKSTGGTDTQYF. The CDR3, as DNA: TGTGCCAGCAAGTCAACAGGGGGGACAGATACGCAGTATTTT.

The chain employs TRBV2 and TRBJ1-1; 9 nucleotides line up with TRBD1. This CDR3 is 14 amino acids long. CDR1 SNHLY and CDR2 FYNNEI come from the germline V gene. V dropped 5 bases and J dropped 4; count of bases not matched to a gene: 5. The CDR3 is CASSKPTGGTEAFF. CDR3 DNA: TGTGCCAGCAGTAAACCGACAGGGGGCACTGAAGCTTTCTTT.

The CDR3 is CASSRGLADTNEQFF. The CDR3 bases are TGTGCCAGCAGCCGTGGACTAGCGGACACCAATGAGCAGTTCTTC. This sequence joins TRBV7-9 and TRBJ2-1; TRBD2 matches 10 bases. J gave up 6 bases and V 5 bases, and 7 bases lay outside the gene matches. The length of the CDR3 is 15 residues. Germline V gene lookup returns CDR1 SEHNR and CDR2 FQNEAQ (reference sequence).

The rearrangement links TRBV21-1 to TRBJ1-5. TRBV21-1 has pseudogene status. CDR3 length: 16 residues. CDR3 sequence reads: CASSHGGRWGNQPQHF. DNA for the CDR3: TGTGCCAGCAGCCACGGGGGGCGCTGGGGCAATCAGCCCCAGCATTTT.

Regarding this clone: Other DNA sequences within the sample encode an identical CDR3. The CDR3 nucleotides are TGTGCCAGCAGCTTAGCAGGGGGTGATAATTCACCCCTCCACTTT. Amino acids: CASSLAGGDNSPLHF. The J gene is TRBJ1-6, the V gene TRBV7-9, with TRBD1 as a possible D gene (6 bases). Trimming removed 0 bases at V and 5 bases at J, with 8 bases between. The CDR3 sequence is 15 residues long. The V gene's germline CDR1 is SEHNR and CDR2 FQNEAQ (reference sequence).

This clone was detected a few times. V is TRBV14 and J is TRBJ2-7; 13 nucleotides agree with TRBD2. Germline trimming cut 0 bases from V and 0 bases from J; bases unmatched to any gene: 17. The CDR3 totals 22 residues. CDR1 is SGHDN, CDR2 FVKESK, per germline. The CDR3 coding sequence is TGTGCCAGCAGCCAAGATAGGAGCCGAAGGACTAGCGGGGGCCGGAACTCCTACGAGCAGTACTTC. Translating gives CASSQDRSRRTSGGRNSYEQYF. Looking up the rest from reference TRBV14 and TRBJ2-7 gives the full variable domain: EAGVTQFPSHSVIEKGQTVTLRCDPISGHDNLYWYRRVMGKEIKFLLHFVKESKQDESGMPNNRFLAERTGGTYSTLKVQPAELEDSGVYFCASSQDRSRRTSGGRNSYEQYFGPGTRLTVT.

This clone was observed a single time. The rearrangement uses TRBV2 and TRBJ2-7; 8 bases are a match to TRBD1. J was trimmed by 0 bases and V by 3 bases; bases with no gene match: 7. The CDR3 covers 16 residues. From germline, CDR1 is SNHLY and CDR2 FYNNEI. The CDR3 loop reads CASSEAGGGPSYEQYF. Here the CDR3 DNA reads TGTGCCAGCAGTGAGGCAGGGGGCGGACCCTCCTACGAGCAGTACTTC.